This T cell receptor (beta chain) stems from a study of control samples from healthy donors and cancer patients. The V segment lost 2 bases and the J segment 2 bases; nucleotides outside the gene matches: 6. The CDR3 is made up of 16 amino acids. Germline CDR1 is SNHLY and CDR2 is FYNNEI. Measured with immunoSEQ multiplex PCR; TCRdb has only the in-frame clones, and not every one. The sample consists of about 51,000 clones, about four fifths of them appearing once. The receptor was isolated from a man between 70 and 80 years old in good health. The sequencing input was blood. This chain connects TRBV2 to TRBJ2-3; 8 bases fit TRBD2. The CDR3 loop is CASSELDSGVTDTQYF. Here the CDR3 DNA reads TGTGCCAGCAGTGAACTGGATAGCGGGGTCACAGATACGCAGTATTTT. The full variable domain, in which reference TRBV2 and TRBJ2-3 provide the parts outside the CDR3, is EPEVTQTPSHQVTQMGQEVILRCVPISNHLYFYWYRQILGQKVEFLVSFYNNEISEKSEIFDDQFSVERPDGSNFTLKIRSTKLEDSAMYFCASSELDSGVTDTQYFGPGTRLTVL.